This T cell receptor beta chain came from a study of blood T cell repertoires in COVID-19. Turning to the study itself: Samples representing acute and convalescent COVID-19 were sourced from the United States, Italy and Spain.

Study processing details: Using reference gene primer amplification, nucleated cell counts were estimated. Profiling relied on immunoSEQ multiplex PCR, and the TCRdb table lists in-frame clones only, not all of them. The V and J calls and clone size come from that table; D and trimming were worked out from the DNA. The sample lists under 200,000 clones; 87% were seen once. This CDR3 spans 14 amino acids. Trimming stripped 3 bases from V and 0 bases from J, with 6 bases between. Germline CDR1 is SGHTA and CDR2 is FQGNSA. The TCR originated in a man between 18 and 29 years old with active or convalescent COVID-19. The material sequenced was peripheral blood. The rearrangement uses TRBV7-2 and TRBJ1-3; D is uncertain. The CDR3 DNA is TGTGCCAGCAGCTTTTACGGCTCTGGAAACACCATATATTTT. Its protein is CASSFYGSGNTIYF.